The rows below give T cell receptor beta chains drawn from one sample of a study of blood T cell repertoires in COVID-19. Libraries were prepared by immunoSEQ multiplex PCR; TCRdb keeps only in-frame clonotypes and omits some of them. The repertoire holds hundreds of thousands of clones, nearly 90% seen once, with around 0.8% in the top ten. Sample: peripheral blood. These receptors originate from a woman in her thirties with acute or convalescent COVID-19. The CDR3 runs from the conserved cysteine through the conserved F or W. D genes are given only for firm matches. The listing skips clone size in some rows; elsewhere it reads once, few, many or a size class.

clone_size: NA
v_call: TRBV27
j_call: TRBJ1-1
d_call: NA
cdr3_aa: CASSPSGENTEAFF
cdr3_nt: TGTGCCAGCAGTCCCTCAGGGGAGAACACTGAAGCTTTCTTT

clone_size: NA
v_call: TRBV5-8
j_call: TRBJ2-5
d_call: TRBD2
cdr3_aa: CASSYQRDRQETQYF
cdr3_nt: TGTGCCAGCAGCTATCAGCGGGACCGCCAAGAGACCCAGTACTTC

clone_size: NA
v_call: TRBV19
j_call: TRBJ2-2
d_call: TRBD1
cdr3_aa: CASSGPRRQGNTGELFF
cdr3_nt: TGTGCCAGTAGTGGGCCAAGGCGACAGGGTAACACCGGGGAGCTGTTTTTT

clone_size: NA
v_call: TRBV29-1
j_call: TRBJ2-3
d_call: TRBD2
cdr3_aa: CSVETSGISTDTQYF
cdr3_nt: TGCAGCGTTGAAACTAGCGGGATTAGCACAGATACGCAGTATTTT

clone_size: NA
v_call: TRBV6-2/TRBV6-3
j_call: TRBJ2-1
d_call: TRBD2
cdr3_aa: CASSGGLAGVNEQFF
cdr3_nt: TGTGCCAGCAGTGGGGGACTAGCGGGAGTCAATGAGCAGTTCTTC

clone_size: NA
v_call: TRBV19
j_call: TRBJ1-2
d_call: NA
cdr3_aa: CASSLNRVSGYTF
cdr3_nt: TGTGCCAGTAGTCTCAATAGAGTTAGCGGCTACACCTTC

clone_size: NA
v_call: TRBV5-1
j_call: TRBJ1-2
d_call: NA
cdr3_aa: CASSPPTTNYGYTF
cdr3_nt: TGCGCCAGCAGTCCACCGACAACTAACTATGGCTACACCTTC

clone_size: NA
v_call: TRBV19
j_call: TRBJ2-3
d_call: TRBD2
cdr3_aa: CASTMTSGSTDTQYF
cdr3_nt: TGTGCCAGTACCATGACTAGCGGGAGCACAGATACGCAGTATTTT

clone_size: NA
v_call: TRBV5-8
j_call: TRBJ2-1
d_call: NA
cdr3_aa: CASSSSEQFF
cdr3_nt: TGTGCCAGCAGCTCTAGTGAGCAGTTCTTC

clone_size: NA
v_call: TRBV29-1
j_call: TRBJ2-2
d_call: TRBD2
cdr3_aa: CSVPGTSGYTGELFF
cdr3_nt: TGCAGCGTCCCCGGGACTAGCGGATACACCGGGGAGCTGTTTTTT

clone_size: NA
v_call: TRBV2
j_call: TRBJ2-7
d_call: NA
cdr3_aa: CASSVYSGTTGFEQYF
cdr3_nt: TGTGCCAGCAGCGTTTATAGCGGAACTACGGGGTTTGAGCAGTACTTC

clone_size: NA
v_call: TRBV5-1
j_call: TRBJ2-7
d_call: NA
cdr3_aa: CASSHFGGTDEQYF
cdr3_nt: TGCGCCAGCAGCCACTTCGGCGGTACGGACGAGCAGTACTTC

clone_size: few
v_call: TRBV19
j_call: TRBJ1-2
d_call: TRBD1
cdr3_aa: CASSMSQGAHSGYTF
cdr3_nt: TGTGCCAGTAGTATGTCACAGGGGGCTCATAGTGGCTACACCTTC

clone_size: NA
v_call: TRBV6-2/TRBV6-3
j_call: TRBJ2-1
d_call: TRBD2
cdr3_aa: CASSYNPPGGPNEQFF
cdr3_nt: TGTGCCAGCAGTTACAACCCCCCGGGAGGGCCGAATGAGCAGTTCTTC

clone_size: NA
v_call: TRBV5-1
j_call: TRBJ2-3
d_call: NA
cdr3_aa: CASRKGHLGPGQGTDTQYF
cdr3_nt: TGCGCCAGCAGAAAGGGGCACCTCGGCCCCGGTCAAGGCACAGATACGCAGTATTTT

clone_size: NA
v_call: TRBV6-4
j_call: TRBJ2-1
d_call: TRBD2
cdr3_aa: CASSDSAGDLNEQFF
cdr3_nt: TGTGCCAGCAGTGACTCGGCGGGAGATTTGAATGAGCAGTTCTTC

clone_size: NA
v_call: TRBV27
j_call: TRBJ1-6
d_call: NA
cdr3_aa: CASSFRHSGARNSPLHF
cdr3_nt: TGTGCCAGCAGTTTTCGACATTCAGGGGCAAGGAATTCACCCCTCCACTTT

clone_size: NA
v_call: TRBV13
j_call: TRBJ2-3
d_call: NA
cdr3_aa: CASSLARGLLSTDTQYF
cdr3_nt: TGTGCCAGCAGCTTAGCCCGAGGACTCCTAAGCACAGATACGCAGTATTTT

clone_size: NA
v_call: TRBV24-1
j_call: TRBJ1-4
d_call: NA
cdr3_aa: CATAGSGTNEKLFF
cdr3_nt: TGTGCCACGGCCGGCTCGGGAACTAATGAAAAACTGTTTTTT

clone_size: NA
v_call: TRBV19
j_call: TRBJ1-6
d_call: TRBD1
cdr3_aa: CASSITGDNSPLHF
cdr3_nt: TGTGCCAGTAGTATAACAGGGGATAATTCACCCCTCCACTTT

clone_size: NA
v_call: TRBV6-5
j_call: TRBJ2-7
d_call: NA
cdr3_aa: CASKFGSGEQYF
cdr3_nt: TGTGCCAGCAAGTTTGGGTCGGGAGAGCAGTACTTC

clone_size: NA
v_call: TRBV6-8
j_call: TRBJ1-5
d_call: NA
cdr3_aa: CASSNGEGQPQHF
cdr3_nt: TGTGCCAGCAGCAACGGTGAGGGTCAGCCCCAGCATTTT

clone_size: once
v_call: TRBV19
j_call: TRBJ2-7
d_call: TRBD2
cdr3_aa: CASSIGVAGTYEQYF
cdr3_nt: TGTGCCAGTAGTATAGGGGTAGCGGGGACCTACGAGCAGTACTTC

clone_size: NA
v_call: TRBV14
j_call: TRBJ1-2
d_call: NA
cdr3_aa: CASSQDHLTGYGYTF
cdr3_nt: TGTGCCAGCAGCCAAGATCACCTGACAGGTTATGGCTACACCTTC

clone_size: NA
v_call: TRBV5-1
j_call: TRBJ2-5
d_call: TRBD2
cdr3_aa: CASSLVPSGARMETQYF
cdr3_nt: TGCGCCAGCAGCTTGGTGCCTAGCGGGGCCCGCATGGAGACCCAGTACTTC

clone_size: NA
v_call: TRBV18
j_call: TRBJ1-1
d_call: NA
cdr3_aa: CASSPPGGTEAFF
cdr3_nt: TGTGCCAGCTCACCCCCGGGGGGGACAGAAGCTTTCTTT

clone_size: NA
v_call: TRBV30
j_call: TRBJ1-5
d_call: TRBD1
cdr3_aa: CAWGRGLHQPQHF
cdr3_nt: TGTGCCTGGGGTAGGGGGCTGCATCAGCCCCAGCATTTT

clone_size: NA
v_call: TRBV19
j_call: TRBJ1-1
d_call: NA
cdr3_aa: CASSWAGGEAFF
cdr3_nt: TGTGCCAGTAGTTGGGCCGGGGGGGAAGCTTTCTTT

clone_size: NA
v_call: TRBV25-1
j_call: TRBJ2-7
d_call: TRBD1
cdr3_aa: CASSGTGVVSEQYF
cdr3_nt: TGTGCCAGCAGTGGGACAGGGGTGGTCTCCGAGCAGTACTTC

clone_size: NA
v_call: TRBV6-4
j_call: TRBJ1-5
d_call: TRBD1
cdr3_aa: CASRGTGIIYQPQHF
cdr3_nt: TGTGCCAGCAGGGGGACAGGGATAATTTATCAGCCCCAGCATTTT

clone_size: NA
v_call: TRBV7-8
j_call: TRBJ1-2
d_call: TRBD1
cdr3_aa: CASSPRTGFGGYTF
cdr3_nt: TGTGCCAGCAGCCCCAGGACAGGGTTTGGTGGCTACACCTTC

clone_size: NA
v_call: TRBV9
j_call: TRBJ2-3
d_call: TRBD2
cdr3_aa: CASSVSSGTTRDTQYF
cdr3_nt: TGTGCCAGCAGCGTTAGCTCCGGGACTACAAGAGATACGCAGTATTTT

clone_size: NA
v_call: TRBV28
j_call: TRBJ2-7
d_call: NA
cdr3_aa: CASRYTSSARRYEQYF
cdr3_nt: TGTGCCAGCAGATACACTAGCTCAGCACGCCGCTACGAGCAGTACTTC

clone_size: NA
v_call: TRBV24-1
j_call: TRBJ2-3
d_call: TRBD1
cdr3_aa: CATSEPTGAKDTQYF
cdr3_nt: TGTGCCACCAGTGAACCGACAGGGGCTAAAGATACGCAGTATTTT

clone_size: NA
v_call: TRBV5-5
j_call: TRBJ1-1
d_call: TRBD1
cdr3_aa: CASSLGGTGGEAFF
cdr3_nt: TGTGCCAGCAGCTTGGGAGGGACAGGGGGAGAAGCTTTCTTT

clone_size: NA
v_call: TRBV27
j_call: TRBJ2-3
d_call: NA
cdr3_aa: CASRAGDTQYF
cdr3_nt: TGTGCCAGCAGGGCGGGAGATACGCAGTATTTT

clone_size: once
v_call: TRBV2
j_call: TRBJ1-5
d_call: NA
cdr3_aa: CASSDPGYSNQPQHF
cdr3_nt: TGTGCCAGCAGTGATCCGGGATATAGCAATCAGCCCCAGCATTTT

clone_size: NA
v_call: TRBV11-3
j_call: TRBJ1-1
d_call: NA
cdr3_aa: CASSSTYPGSSNTEAFF
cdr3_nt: TGTGCCAGCAGCTCGACGTATCCAGGGTCCTCGAACACTGAAGCTTTCTTT

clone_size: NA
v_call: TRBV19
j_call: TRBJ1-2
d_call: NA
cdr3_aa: CASSSYRRGVDGYTF
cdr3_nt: TGTGCCAGTAGTTCCTACCGTCGGGGGGTAGATGGCTACACCTTC

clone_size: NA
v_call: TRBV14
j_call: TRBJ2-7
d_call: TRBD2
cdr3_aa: CASSPSGLAGKSYEQYF
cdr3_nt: TGTGCCAGCAGCCCATCGGGACTAGCGGGAAAATCTTACGAGCAGTACTTC

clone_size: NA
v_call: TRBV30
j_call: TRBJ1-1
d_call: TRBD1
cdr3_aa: CACSRGTGQSANTEAFF
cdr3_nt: TGTGCCTGCTCGCGGGGGACAGGCCAATCTGCGAACACTGAAGCTTTCTTT

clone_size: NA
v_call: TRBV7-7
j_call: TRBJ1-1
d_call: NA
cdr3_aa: CASSLFPPGGDTEAFF
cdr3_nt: TGTGCTAGCAGCTTATTTCCCCCCGGGGGAGACACTGAAGCTTTCTTT

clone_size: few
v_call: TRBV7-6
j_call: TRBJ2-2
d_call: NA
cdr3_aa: CASSLARDTGELFF
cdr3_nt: TGTGCCAGCAGCTTAGCCAGGGACACCGGGGAGCTGTTTTTT

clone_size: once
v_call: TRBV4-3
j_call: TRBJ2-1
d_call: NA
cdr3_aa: CASSHLDSSDNEQFF
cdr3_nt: TGCGCCAGCAGCCACTTGGACAGTTCGGACAATGAGCAGTTCTTC

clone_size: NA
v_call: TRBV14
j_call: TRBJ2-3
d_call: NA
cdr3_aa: CASSRDPDSFSTQYF
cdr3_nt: TGTGCCAGCAGCCGAGACCCCGACAGCTTTAGTACGCAGTATTTT

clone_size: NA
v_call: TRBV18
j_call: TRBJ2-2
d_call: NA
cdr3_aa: CASSPLPDTGELFF
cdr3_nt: TGTGCCAGCTCACCACTACCGGACACCGGGGAGCTGTTTTTT

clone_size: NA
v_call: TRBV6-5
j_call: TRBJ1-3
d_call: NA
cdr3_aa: CASSSQGGSGNTIYF
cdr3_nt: TGTGCCAGCAGTTCACAAGGAGGCTCTGGAAACACCATATATTTT

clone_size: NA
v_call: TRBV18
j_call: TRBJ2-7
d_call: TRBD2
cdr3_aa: CASSHTSGRPVYEQYF
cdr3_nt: TGTGCCAGCTCACACACTAGCGGGAGGCCGGTCTACGAGCAGTACTTC

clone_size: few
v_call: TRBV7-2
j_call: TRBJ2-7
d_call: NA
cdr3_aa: CASSLGLQSYEQYF
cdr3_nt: TGTGCCAGCAGCTTAGGACTACAGTCCTACGAGCAGTACTTC

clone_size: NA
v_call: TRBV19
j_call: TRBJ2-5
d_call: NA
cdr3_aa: CASSLGGYAETQYF
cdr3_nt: TGTGCCAGTAGTCTCGGCGGATATGCGGAGACCCAGTACTTC

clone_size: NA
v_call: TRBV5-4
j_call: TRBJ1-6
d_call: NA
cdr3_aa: CASSGTSTYNSPLHF
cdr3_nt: TGTGCCAGCAGCGGGACAAGCACCTATAATTCACCCCTCCACTTT